Listed here are 22 T cell receptor beta chains from one sample, sequenced in a study of blood T cell repertoires in COVID-19. The assay was immunoSEQ multiplex PCR, and TCRdb's table has in-frame clones only and misses some. The sample includes 350,000 to 400,000 clones, around 91% of them seen just once. The specimen was PBMCs or T cells enriched from blood (not recorded which). These receptors were collected from a man younger than 35 who had recovered from COVID-19.

The chain couples TRBV3-1 (or the pseudogene TRBV3-2) to TRBJ2-3; TRBD2 matches at 12 bases. Germline CDR1 LGHDT, CDR2 YNNKEL (reference sequence). The J segment lost 14 bases and the V segment lost 6 bases, leaving 9 bases of the junction unmatched. The CDR3 length is 13 residues. CDR3 nucleotide sequence: TGTGCCAGCAGTCGGAGACTAGCGGGGGATTTGTATTTT. It is translated as CASSRRLAGDLYF.

This clone showed up just once. The genes are TRBV19 and TRBJ2-1, with a possible D match to TRBD2 (6 bases). The V gene's germline CDR1 is LNHDA and CDR2 SQIVND (reference sequence). V lost 6 bases and J 9 bases, leaving 21 bases between the germline ends. The CDR3 has 15 amino acids. CDR3 nucleotide sequence: TGTGCCAGTAGCGCAGGGTATAAAATGGGAGGTGAGCAGTTCTTC. Protein: CASSAGYKMGGEQFF.

The chain uses TRBV6-5 and TRBJ2-7; 12 bases agree with TRBD1. The CDR3 is 14 residues long. The junction had 13 bases not matched to a gene; V was cut back by 11 bases and J by 8 bases. The germline V gene encodes CDR1 MNHEY and CDR2 SVGAGI. The CDR3 DNA is TGTGCCTCCGCGACGACCGGGACAGGGGGCAAGCAGTACTTC. Amino acids: CASATTGTGGKQYF.

The chain combines TRBV7-2 with TRBJ1-4, with no clear D. The CDR3 loop spans 14 amino acids. Germline CDR1 and CDR2: SGHTA and FQGNSA. V was trimmed by 6 bases and J by 5 bases, leaving 13 bases between them. The CDR3 here is CASSSRTGNEKLFF. DNA of the CDR3: TGTGCCAGCAGTTCACGGACGGGGAATGAAAAACTGTTTTTT.

The chain carries TRBV7-8 and TRBJ2-3; a weak D match, TRBD2 (5 bases). V dropped 1 base and J dropped 0 bases, with 8 bases sitting between them. Germline assignment: CDR1 SGHVS and CDR2 FQNEAQ. There are 15 residues in the CDR3. The CDR3, as DNA: TGTGCCAGCAGCTTAGAGGAGGTCAGCACAGATACGCAGTATTTT. This gives the protein CASSLEEVSTDTQYF.

This sequence joins TRBV5-6 and TRBJ2-1; D is possibly TRBD2 (6 bases). The V and J ends lost 3 bases and 5 bases respectively, with 6 bases between them. The V gene's germline CDR1 is SGHDT and CDR2 YYEEEE. This CDR3 contains 12 residues. As DNA, the CDR3 is TGTGCCAGCAGCTGGGGGGACAATGAGCAGTTCTTC. This encodes CASSWGDNEQFF.

The V and J genes are TRBV19 and TRBJ1-2; D gene unclear. The CDR3 length is 15 residues. V gave up 1 base and J gave up 0 bases, with 9 bases separating them. Germline V gives CDR1 LNHDA, CDR2 SQIVND (reference sequence). CDR3 in DNA: TGTGCCAGTAGTATAGTTGCAGGAACTAACTATGGCTACACCTTC. Translation gives CASSIVAGTNYGYTF.

This chain joins TRBV7-3 and TRBJ2-7, with D possibly being TRBD2 (5 bases). Germline-derived CDR1 and CDR2 are SGHTA and FQGTGA. The CDR3 totals 14 residues. The germline V and J ends were trimmed by 5 bases and 0 bases, with 11 bases remaining between them. CDR3 sequence (DNA): TGTGCCAGCAGCCCTCGAGGGTCCTCCTACGAGCAGTACTTC. Its translation: CASSPRGSSYEQYF.

This clone has a single count. The gene calls are TRBV6-5 and TRBJ2-1; 9 bases map to TRBD1. The CDR3 is made up of 16 amino acids. V shed 2 bases, J shed 9 bases, and the junction held 11 bases outside the gene matches. Germline V gives CDR1 MNHEY, CDR2 SVGAGI. The CDR3 nucleotides are TGTGCCAGCAGTTACGGGGCCGGGACAGGGTCCGGTGAGCAGTTCTTC. As protein: CASSYGAGTGSGEQFF.

V gene TRBV12-3 or TRBV12-4 combines with J gene TRBJ2-5, with TRBD2 matching over 7 bases. After removal of 7 bases from V and 4 bases from J, the junction contained 6 bases not matched to a gene. The CDR3 runs to 13 residues. This chain's CDR3 is CASTEGGRETQYF. CDR3 sequence (DNA): TGTGCCAGCACCGAGGGAGGGCGAGAGACCCAGTACTTC.

The chain carries TRBV2 and TRBJ1-2; 9 bases are shared with TRBD1. V shed 5 bases and J 6 bases; nucleotides not matched to a gene: 7. Germline V CDR1 and CDR2: SNHLY, FYNNEI. CDR3 size: 14 residues. For the CDR3, the DNA is TGTGCCAGCAGTTACAGGGGGCGCTTAGATGGCTACACCTTC. Its translation is CASSYRGRLDGYTF.

The chain links TRBV7-9 to TRBJ1-2, with D maybe TRBD1 (5 bases). The CDR3 runs to 13 residues. Germline values: CDR1 SEHNR, CDR2 FQNEAQ (reference sequence). The V gene lost 3 bases and the J gene lost 6 bases, with 11 bases spanning the gap. In DNA form, the CDR3 reads TGTGCCAGCAGCTTCAGTACGGGGGATGGCTACACCTTC. Protein product: CASSFSTGDGYTF.

The gene calls are TRBV28 and TRBJ1-1, with TRBD1 identical over 8 bases. V lost 6 bases, J lost 3 bases, and 6 bases stayed unmatched. Germline assignment: CDR1 MDHEN and CDR2 SYDVKM. The CDR3 sequence is 14 residues long. The CDR3 loop is CASRSGQGYTEAFF. The CDR3 DNA reads as TGTGCCAGCAGATCCGGACAGGGTTACACTGAAGCTTTCTTT. The whole variable domain, remainder taken from reference TRBV28 and TRBJ1-1, is DVKVTQSSRYLVKRTGEKVFLECVQDMDHENMFWYRQDPGLGLRLIYFSYDVKMKEKGDIPEGYSVSREKKERFSLILESASTNQTSMYLCASRSGQGYTEAFFGQGTRLTVV.

The chain joins TRBV27 to TRBJ2-4; 11 bases are a match to TRBD2. The CDR3 has 16 residues. The trim removed 8 bases at V and 3 bases at J, leaving 9 bases unmatched. CDR1 MNHEY and CDR2 SMNVEV come from the germline V gene (reference sequence). CDR3 protein: CASGRPGTSGKNIQYF. The CDR3 bases are TGTGCCAGCGGCCGTCCCGGGACTAGCGGCAAAAACATTCAGTACTTC.

This chain connects TRBV7-9 to TRBJ2-3; D not certain. The CDR3 length is 12 residues. Looked up from germline, CDR1 is SEHNR and CDR2 is FQNEAQ (reference sequence). V gave up 3 bases and J gave up 3 bases, with 4 bases separating them. In DNA, the CDR3 is TGTGCCAGCAGCTTCCCAACAGATACGCAGTATTTT. It specifies CASSFPTDTQYF.

The chain links TRBV19 to TRBJ1-2; D is ambiguous. Trimming took 6 bases from V and 8 from J, leaving 22 bases between them. There are 15 residues in the CDR3. CDR1 is LNHDA, CDR2 SQIVND, per germline (reference sequence). CDR3 nucleotides: TGTGCCAGTAGCCTGCCCGGCCTGATTGCGGGCGGCTACACCTTC. Its translation: CASSLPGLIAGGYTF.

The rearrangement joins TRBV3-1 (or the pseudogene TRBV3-2) to TRBJ2-5, with 10 nucleotides matching TRBD2. The germline V gene has CDR1 LGHDT and CDR2 YNNKEL (reference sequence). Trimming took 5 bases from V and 5 from J; bases not matched to a gene: 8. The CDR3 consists of 15 residues. The CDR3 sequence: CASSFERGGRETQYF. CDR3 in DNA: TGTGCCAGCAGCTTCGAGCGGGGGGGGCGGGAGACCCAGTACTTC.

This clone was observed a single time. A single base separates this from a much larger clone, so it may be a read error. The chain joins TRBV28 to TRBJ1-2; D is ambiguous. V lost 3 bases and J lost 2, with 7 bases in between. The CDR3 sequence is 13 residues long. CDR1 is MDHEN, CDR2 SYDVKM, per germline. Written as DNA, the CDR3 is TGTGCCAGCAGTTTGGCGGTGAACTATGGCTACACCTTC. This sequence encodes CASSLAVNYGYTF.

The chain employs TRBV2 and TRBJ1-5; D is ambiguous. The CDR3 is 14 amino acids. Trimming removed 0 bases at V and 7 bases at J, with 10 bases between. Germline V CDR1 and CDR2: SNHLY, FYNNEI. CDR3 amino acids: CASSEAAGEQPQHF. The CDR3 nucleotides read TGTGCCAGCAGTGAAGCGGCAGGTGAGCAGCCCCAGCATTTT.

V and J are TRBV6-4 and TRBJ2-7, with 9 bases aligning to TRBD1. The germline gives CDR1 MRHNA, CDR2 SNTAGT. Unmatched junction bases numbered 19, after V lost 7 bases and J lost 3 bases. The CDR3 extends over 18 amino acids. The CDR3 bases are TGTGCCAGCAACGAAAGGGGCTTTCACAGGGGGCGGTACTACGAGCAGTACTTC. Protein: CASNERGFHRGRYYEQYF.

V is TRBV11-3 and J is TRBJ2-2; unclear D gene. V gave up 5 bases and J gave up 5 bases, with 9 bases separating them. Germline V gene data show CDR1 as SGHNT and CDR2 as YENEEA. The CDR3 totals 13 residues. The CDR3 DNA sequence: TGTGCCAGCAGCGCCCGGTCGACCGGGGAGCTGTTTTTT. This codes for CASSARSTGELFF.

The V and J genes are TRBV4-3 and TRBJ2-3, with D perhaps matching TRBD1 (5 bases). V lost 0 bases and J lost 0, with 10 bases in between. The CDR3 contains 16 residues. CDR1 LGHNA and CDR2 YSLEER come from the germline V gene. CDR3: CASSQEKGDSTDTQYF. CDR3 DNA: TGCGCCAGCAGCCAAGAAAAAGGGGATAGCACAGATACGCAGTATTTT.